The rows below give T cell receptor beta chains drawn from one sample of a study of T cells in localized non-small cell lung cancer. Produced via immunoSEQ multiplex PCR; TCRdb's table is partial and in-frame only. The table has 1,500 to 2,000 clones, around 40% seen once. Here the sequenced sample was lung tumor tissue, taken before any cancer treatment. The receptors derive from a woman between 40 and 69 years old with stage I lung adenocarcinoma. CDR3s include the opening cysteine and the closing phenylalanine or tryptophan. The order of the fields is V gene, J gene, D gene, clone size, CDR3 protein, CDR3 DNA. D genes are given only for firm matches. Only part of the rows carry a size: once, few, many, or a class if the clone is expanded.

TRBV28	TRBJ2-7	TRBD1	NA	CASRPSPTGGLPYEQYF	TGTGCCAGCAGACCATCCCCTACAGGGGGCCTCCCCTACGAGCAGTACTTC
TRBV18	TRBJ1-5	NA	NA	CASSPRGAEQPQHF	TGTGCCAGCTCTCCCCGGGGGGCAGAACAGCCCCAGCATTTT
TRBV6-8	TRBJ1-1	TRBD1	few	CASSYFGGQVSEGAFF	TGTGCCAGCAGTTATTTCGGCGGACAGGTCTCAGAGGGAGCTTTCTTT
TRBV30	TRBJ2-3	NA	few	CAWTKGLGDDTQYF	TGTGCCTGGACCAAGGGGTTGGGGGACGATACGCAGTATTTT
TRBV18	TRBJ1-3	NA	NA	CASSRDGKNTIYF	TGTGCCAGCTCTAGGGACGGGAAAAACACCATATATTTT
TRBV23-1	TRBJ2-1	TRBD2	NA	CASSQDSGSTHEQFF	TGCGCCAGCAGTCAGGATAGCGGGAGTACCCATGAGCAGTTCTTC
TRBV6-8	TRBJ2-3	NA	large	CAIKSGHNTDTQYF	TGTGCCATCAAATCCGGACATAACACAGATACGCAGTATTTT
TRBV11-3	TRBJ1-1	NA	NA	CASSQEPGSFLMNTEAFF	TGTGCCAGCAGCCAGGAACCAGGGTCTTTCCTCATGAACACTGAAGCTTTCTTT
TRBV29-1	TRBJ2-3	TRBD2	NA	CSVEGAIAGPDTQYF	TGCAGCGTTGAAGGGGCGATAGCGGGCCCAGATACGCAGTATTTT
TRBV29-1	TRBJ1-3	NA	few	CSVDRQVGNTIYF	TGCAGCGTTGATAGACAGGTTGGAAACACCATATATTTT
TRBV4-1	TRBJ1-5	NA	medium-sized	CASSHGRGNQPQHF	TGCGCCAGCAGCCACGGACGGGGCAATCAGCCCCAGCATTTT
TRBV18	TRBJ1-1	NA	NA	CASSPGGDTEAFF	TGTGCCAGCTCACCAGGGGGGGACACTGAAGCTTTCTTT
TRBV11-3	TRBJ2-7	NA	medium-sized	CASSFQGSDYEQYF	TGTGCCAGCAGCTTCCAGGGGAGCGACTACGAGCAGTACTTC
TRBV15	TRBJ1-1	NA	NA	CATSRGVGGDTEAFF	TGTGCCACCAGCAGAGGGGTCGGGGGGGACACTGAAGCTTTCTTT
TRBV11-3	TRBJ1-2	TRBD1	NA	CASSLEQGDYGYTF	TGTGCCAGCAGCTTAGAACAGGGGGACTATGGCTACACCTTC
TRBV28	TRBJ1-2	NA	NA	CATYLGGRGYTF	TGTGCCACCTACCTTGGGGGGAGGGGCTACACCTTC
TRBV5-1	TRBJ2-1	NA	NA	CASSLRSSLLEYNEQFF	TGCGCCAGCAGCTTGAGGTCAAGCCTCCTCGAATACAATGAGCAGTTCTTC
TRBV19	TRBJ2-3	NA	NA	CASSFPQGTTDTQYF	TGTGCCAGTAGTTTTCCTCAGGGGACCACAGATACGCAGTATTTT
TRBV28	TRBJ2-7	TRBD2	NA	CASSPPGGKEQYF	TGTGCCAGCAGCCCTCCCGGGGGGAAGGAGCAGTACTTC
TRBV11-3	TRBJ2-2	NA	few	CASSPRGRGNTGELFF	TGTGCCAGCAGTCCAAGGGGTAGGGGAAACACCGGGGAGCTGTTTTTT
TRBV6-8	TRBJ1-1	NA	few	CASSYDGNTEAFF	TGTGCCAGCAGTTACGACGGGAACACTGAAGCTTTCTTT
TRBV9	TRBJ1-2	TRBD1	NA	CASSGQGAFYGYTF	TGTGCCAGCAGTGGACAGGGGGCATTCTATGGCTACACCTTC